This TCR beta chain appears in the sequencing data of a study of blood T cell repertoires in COVID-19. Clones were read by immunoSEQ multiplex PCR, and TCRdb kept only the in-frame ones, dropping some. Here the sample spans a few hundred thousand clones, approximately 86% being singletons. The CDR3 length is 14 residues. Trimming cost V 2 bases and J 2 bases; bases outside gene matches: 3. Germline CDR1 is MNHNY and CDR2 is SVGAGI (reference sequence). What the recovered Cohort 3 donors had was two negative PCRs, clearance, or symptom resolution. This clone was detected once. This TCR derives from a woman aged 55-69 years who had recovered from COVID-19. Sequencing input: PBMCs or T cells enriched from blood (not recorded which). This chain joins TRBV6-6 and TRBJ2-7, with 7 bases aligning to TRBD2. CDR3: CASSYRGGTYEQYV. The CDR3, as DNA: TGTGCCAGCAGTTACCGGGGAGGGACCTACGAGCAGTACGTC.